Below, 10 T cell receptor beta chains from the same sample are listed, as sequenced in a study of radiotherapy plus CTLA-4 blockade in lung cancer. Sequencing used immunoSEQ multiplex PCR; TCRdb keeps in-frame clones, though not all of them. The sample shows tens of thousands of clones, roughly four fifths of them seen only once. The source material was peripheral blood, sampled from a patient treated with radiotherapy plus ipilimumab. These receptors all come from a human donor with non-small cell lung cancer who had stable disease on radiotherapy plus ipilimumab.

The gene calls are TRBV5-1 and TRBJ2-2; D is unclear. There are 14 residues in the CDR3. Germline-derived CDR1 and CDR2 are SGHRS and YFSETQ. Between the trimmed V and J ends, which lost 4 bases and 2 bases, there was a span of 9 bases. The CDR3 reads CASSLLANTGELFF. DNA of the CDR3: TGCGCCAGCAGCCTGTTAGCCAACACCGGGGAGCTGTTTTTT.

This clone occurred a few times. The J gene is TRBJ1-6, the V gene TRBV18, with D maybe TRBD1 (6 bases). CDR3 length equals 15 residues. Germline CDR1 KGHSH, CDR2 LQKENI. Deletions cut 5 bases from V and 10 bases from J, with 18 bases between. This CDR3 reads CASSSSTGARSPLHF. CDR3 DNA sequence: TGTGCCAGCTCATCTTCGACGGGGGCCAGGTCACCCCTCCACTTT. Complete variable domain (other parts from reference TRBV18 and TRBJ1-6): NAGVMQNPRHLVRRRGQEARLRCSPMKGHSHVYWYRQLPEEGLKFMVYLQKENIIDESGMPKERFSAEFPKEGPSILRIQQVVRGDSAAYFCASSSSTGARSPLHFGNGTRLTVT.

The V gene is TRBV5-6, the J gene TRBJ2-7, with TRBD1 matching over 8 bases. V lost 1 base to trimming and J lost 6 bases; unmatched junction nucleotides: 15. The CDR3 has 17 residues. The germline gives CDR1 SGHDT, CDR2 YYEEEE. The CDR3 sequence: CASSLPSYRDRSSEQYF. Written as DNA, the CDR3 is TGTGCCAGCAGCTTGCCCTCCTACCGGGACAGGAGCAGCGAGCAGTACTTC.

V is TRBV30 and J is TRBJ2-7; D remains ambiguous. This CDR3 comprises 13 residues. Germline loops: CDR1 GTSNPN, CDR2 SVGIG (reference sequence). Trimming removed 1 base at V and 0 bases at J, with 7 bases between. The chain's CDR3 is CAWSGRLSYEQYF. Written as DNA, the CDR3 is TGTGCCTGGAGTGGGCGTCTCTCCTACGAGCAGTACTTC.

The chain is built from TRBV10-1 and TRBJ1-1; D might be TRBD1 (5 bases). Trimming shortened V by 10 bases and J by 1 base, and 22 bases separated the two germline ends. The CDR3 consists of 16 residues. Germline CDR1 is WNHNN and CDR2 is SYGVQD (reference sequence). The chain's CDR3 is CATFPGLWGGNTEAFF. The CDR3 DNA reads as TGCGCCACCTTCCCGGGCCTCTGGGGCGGGAACACTGAAGCTTTCTTT.

The chain carries TRBV18 and TRBJ2-5, with D unclear. CDR1 and CDR2 (germline): KGHSH, LQKENI. V lost 0 bases, J lost 2 bases, and 10 bases lay in between. The CDR3 runs to 15 residues. CDR3 nucleotides: TGTGCCAGCTCACCACCGAGCTTCTGGCAAGAGACCCAGTACTTC. Translated: CASSPPSFWQETQYF.

CDR3 amino acids: CASTQPGLDGAEAFF. The CDR3 nucleotides are TGTGCCAGCACCCAACCGGGCCTAGATGGGGCTGAAGCTTTCTTT. This chain links TRBV28 with TRBJ1-1; no clear D gene. The CDR3 loop spans 15 amino acids. The germline gives CDR1 MDHEN, CDR2 SYDVKM. V was clipped by 7 bases and J by 6 bases, with 21 bases between them.

This chain links TRBV19 with TRBJ1-6, with 11 bases aligning to TRBD1. CDR1 is LNHDA and CDR2 is SQIVND in the germline V gene (reference sequence). This CDR3 has 16 residues. V was clipped by 6 bases and J by 6 bases; unmatched bases: 7. The chain's CDR3 is CASRTGQGAGNSPLHF. DNA of the CDR3: TGTGCCAGTAGGACCGGACAGGGGGCTGGTAATTCACCCCTCCACTTT.

This clone is termed medium-sized. The chain couples TRBV5-1 to TRBJ1-3; 8 bases align to TRBD1. This CDR3 has 17 amino acids. The V segment lost 3 bases and the J segment 4 bases; nucleotides outside the gene matches: 12. CDR1 and CDR2 from the germline V gene are SGHRS and YFSETQ. CDR3 residues: CASSSGQGGISGNTIYF. CDR3 bases: TGCGCCAGCAGCTCTGGACAGGGCGGTATCTCCGGAAACACCATATATTTT. Combining the CDR3 with reference TRBV5-1 and TRBJ1-3 gives the whole variable domain KAGVTQTPRYLIKTRGQQVTLSCSPISGHRSVSWYQQTPGQGLQFLFEYFSETQRNKGNFPGRFSGRQFSNSRSEMNVSTLELGDSALYLCASSSGQGGISGNTIYFGEGSWLTVV.

This clone was seen more than once but under ten times. This rearrangement joins TRBV9 to TRBJ2-1; D perhaps matches TRBD2 (5 bases). Germline V gene data show CDR1 as SGDLS and CDR2 as YYNGEE. The CDR3 has 16 amino acids. V lost 0 bases and J 6 bases, leaving 16 bases between the germline ends. This CDR3 is CASSVDPRGVSNEQFF. The CDR3 bases are TGTGCCAGCAGCGTAGATCCTCGGGGAGTAAGCAATGAGCAGTTCTTC.